The present T cell receptor (beta chain) was sequenced within a study of regulatory T cells in long-lasting Graves disease. Study results and caveats: Gene preferences differed: TRBV28, TRBJ1-2, TRBJ2-5 in persistent cases.

Construction of the TCR beta libraries employed iRepertoire HTBI primers in conjunction with Arm-PCR of CDR3 regions. TCRdb reanalysed the multiplex PCR reads using MiXCR and keeps one entry per CDR3 protein. The table records 450,000 to 650,000 distinct CDR3 sequences, around 16% of them present only once. Trimming pared 6 bases from V and 10 bases from J, leaving 10 bases between. From germline, CDR1 is MDHEN and CDR2 SYDVKM. This CDR3 has 12 residues. Time point of the sample: newly diagnosed GD, antithyroid drugs for less than 3 months. The authors made the TCR library using RNA they extracted from PBMCs. The sample holds many counts of this clonotype. Antigen: not known. These data were also reused for a study on T cells in Graves' hyperthyroidism and ophthalmopathy.

This chain links TRBV28 with TRBJ1-6; D uncertain. This sequence originates from a woman aged 40 to 65 with Graves disease. This specimen was peripheral blood mononuclear cells (PBMCs), taken at new diagnosis, from a patient treated with antithyroid drugs. The CDR3 region has the DNA TGTGCCAGCAGCGGGATGCAGTCACCCCTCCACTTT. This encodes CASSGMQSPLHF.